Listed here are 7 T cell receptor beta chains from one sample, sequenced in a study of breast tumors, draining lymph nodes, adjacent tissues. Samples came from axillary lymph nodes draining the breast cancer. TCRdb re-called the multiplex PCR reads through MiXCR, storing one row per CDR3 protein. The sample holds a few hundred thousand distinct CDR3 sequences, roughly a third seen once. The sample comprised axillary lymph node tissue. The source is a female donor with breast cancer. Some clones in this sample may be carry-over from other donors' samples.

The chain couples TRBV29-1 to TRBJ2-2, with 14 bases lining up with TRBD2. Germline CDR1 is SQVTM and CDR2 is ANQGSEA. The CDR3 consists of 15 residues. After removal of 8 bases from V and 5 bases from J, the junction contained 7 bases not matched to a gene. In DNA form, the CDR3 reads TGCAGCTGGACTAGCGGGGGGCCCCGGACCGGGGAGCTGTTTTTT. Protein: CSWTSGGPRTGELFF.

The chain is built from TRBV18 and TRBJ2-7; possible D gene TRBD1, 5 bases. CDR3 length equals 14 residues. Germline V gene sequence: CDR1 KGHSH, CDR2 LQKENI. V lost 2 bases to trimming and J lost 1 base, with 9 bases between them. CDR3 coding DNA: TGTGCCAGCTCACCAGCAGGGTGGTCCTACGAGCAGTACTTC. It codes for CASSPAGWSYEQYF.

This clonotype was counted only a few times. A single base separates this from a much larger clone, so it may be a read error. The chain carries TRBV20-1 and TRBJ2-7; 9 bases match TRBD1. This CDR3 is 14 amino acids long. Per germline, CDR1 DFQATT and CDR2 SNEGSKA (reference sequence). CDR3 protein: CGASLGTGSYEQYF. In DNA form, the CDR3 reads TGCGGTGCCAGTCTCGGGACAGGGTCCTACGAGCAGTACTTC.

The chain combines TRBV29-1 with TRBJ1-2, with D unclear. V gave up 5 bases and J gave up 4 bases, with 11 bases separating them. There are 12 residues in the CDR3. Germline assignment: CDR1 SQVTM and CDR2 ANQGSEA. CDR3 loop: CSVSGRTYGYTF. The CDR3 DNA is TGCAGCGTTTCCGGGCGCACCTATGGCTACACCTTC.

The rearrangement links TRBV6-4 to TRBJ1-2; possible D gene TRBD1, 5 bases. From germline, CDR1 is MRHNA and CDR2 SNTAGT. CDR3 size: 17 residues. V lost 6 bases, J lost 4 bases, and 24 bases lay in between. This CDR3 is CASSAPGGAGMSYGYTF. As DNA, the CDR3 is TGTGCCAGCAGCGCCCCCGGAGGGGCAGGGATGAGCTATGGCTACACCTTC.

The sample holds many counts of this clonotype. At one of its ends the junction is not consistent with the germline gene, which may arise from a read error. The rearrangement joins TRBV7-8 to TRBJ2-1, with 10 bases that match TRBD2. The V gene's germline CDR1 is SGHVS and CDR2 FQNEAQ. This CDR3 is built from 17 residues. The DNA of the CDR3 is TGTGCCAGCAGCCGAACCCTAGCGGGGGCCTCCAACAATGAGCAGTTCTTC. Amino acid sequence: CASSRTLAGASNNEQFF.

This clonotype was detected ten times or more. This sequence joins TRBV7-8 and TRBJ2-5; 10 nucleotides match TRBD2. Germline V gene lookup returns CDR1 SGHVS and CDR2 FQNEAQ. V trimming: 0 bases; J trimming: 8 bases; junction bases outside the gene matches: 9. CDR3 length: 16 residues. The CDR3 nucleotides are TGTGCCAGCAGCTTAGCAGGACTAGCGGTCCAAGGAACCCAGTACTTC. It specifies CASSLAGLAVQGTQYF. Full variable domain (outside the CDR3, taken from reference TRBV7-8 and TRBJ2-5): GAGVSQSPRYKVAKRGQDVALRCDPISGHVSLFWYQQALGQGPEFLTYFQNEAQLDKSGLPSDRFFAERPEGSVSTLKIQRTQQEDSAVYLCASSLAGLAVQGTQYFGPGTRLLVL.